The sequence of this T cell receptor (beta chain) was determined in a study of beta chain features in type 1 diabetes. Sorting with CD45RO/CCR7/CD25/CD127/CD95/CD27 yielded naive, central memory, regulatory and stem-like memory CD4+ cells. Purity exceeding 98% was reached by all sorted populations. General observations from the study: Relative to healthy donors, patients appeared to have naive, central memory and Treg TCRB repertoires that were more similar. Patients with Type 1 diabetes showed moderately but significantly shorter TCRB CDR3s in all four CD4+ subsets. Diminished insertions and augmented deletions at VDJ junctions characterized type 1 diabetes patients.

The whole isolated RNA underwent reverse transcription, so sequencing captured expressed TCRB transcripts. TCRdb's copy holds only in-frame clones and misses some; the assay was immunoSEQ multiplex PCR. The sample lists about 340,000 clones; around an eighth were seen once. Notes on this clone: As yet, its antigen is unknown.

The CDR3 is 19 amino acids. The germline gives CDR1 GTSNPN, CDR2 SVGIG (reference sequence). The J segment lost 6 bases and the V segment lost 3 bases, leaving 15 bases of the junction unmatched. The sample taken for sequencing was naive CD4+ T cells from blood. This sequence joins TRBV30 and TRBJ2-3, with TRBD2 matching over 16 bases. This clonotype was obtained from a woman between 18 and 29 years old with type 1 diabetes. The CDR3 spells CAWRTGTSGRAAGRDTQYF. CDR3 nucleotides: TGTGCCTGGAGGACCGGGACTAGCGGGAGGGCCGCGGGGCGGGATACGCAGTATTTT.